This T cell receptor beta chain was identified in a study of PD-1 blockade in mismatch repair-deficient tumors. Study background: All were previously treated, progressing patients with 11 to 13 mismatch repair-deficient cancer types.

A few pembrolizumab responders had their TCRs sequenced. The table came from immunoSEQ multiplex PCR; TCRdb's copy has only in-frame clones and leaves some out. The sample has 85,000 to 130,000 clones, over 65% seen once. CDR1 and CDR2 (germline): SGHNT, YYREEE (reference sequence). This CDR3 is built from 14 residues. The germline V and J ends were trimmed by 4 bases and 7 bases, with 17 bases remaining between them. Study results and caveats: Tumor-resident clones, often absent from pretreatment blood, expanded after pembrolizumab and then contracted.

This clone was seen a handful of times. The target antigen is unknown. Sequencing was performed on peripheral blood, taken roughly 36 weeks after starting pembrolizumab. This clonotype was obtained from an adult with mismatch repair-deficient cancer. The V call is TRBV5-4, the J call TRBJ1-2; perhaps TRBD1 as D (5 bases). CDR3 nucleotide sequence: TGTGCCAGCAGCGGCCGACAGAGGGAGGTTGGCTACACCTTC. It is translated as CASSGRQREVGYTF.